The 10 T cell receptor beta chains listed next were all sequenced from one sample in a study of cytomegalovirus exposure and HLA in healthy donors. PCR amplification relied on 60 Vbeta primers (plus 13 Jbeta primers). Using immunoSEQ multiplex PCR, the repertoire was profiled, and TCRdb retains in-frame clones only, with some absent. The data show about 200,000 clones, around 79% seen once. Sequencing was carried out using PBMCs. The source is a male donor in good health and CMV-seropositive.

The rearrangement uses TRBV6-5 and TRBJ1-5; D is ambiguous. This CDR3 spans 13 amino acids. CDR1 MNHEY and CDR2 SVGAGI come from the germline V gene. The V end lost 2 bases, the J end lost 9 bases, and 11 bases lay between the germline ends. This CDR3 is CASSYELGGPQHF. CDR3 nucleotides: TGTGCCAGCAGTTACGAACTAGGTGGGCCCCAGCATTTT.

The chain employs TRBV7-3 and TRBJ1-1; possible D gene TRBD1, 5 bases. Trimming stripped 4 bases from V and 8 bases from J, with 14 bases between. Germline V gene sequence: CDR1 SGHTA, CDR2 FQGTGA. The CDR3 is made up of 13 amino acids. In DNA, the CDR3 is TGTGCCAGCAGCTCGTACCAGGGCACAGAAGCTTTCTTT. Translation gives CASSSYQGTEAFF.

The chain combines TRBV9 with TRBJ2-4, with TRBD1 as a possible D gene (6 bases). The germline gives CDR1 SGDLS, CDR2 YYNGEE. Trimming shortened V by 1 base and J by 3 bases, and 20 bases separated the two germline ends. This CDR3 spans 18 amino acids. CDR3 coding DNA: TGTGCCAGCAGCGTAACTGGGGGCGCGGGTTTAGGCAAAAACATTCAGTACTTC. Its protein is CASSVTGGAGLGKNIQYF.

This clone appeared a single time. The CDR3 spells CASSRTSGLSYNEQFF. The CDR3 region has the DNA TGTGCCAGCAGTCGGACTAGCGGCCTCTCCTACAATGAGCAGTTCTTC. V gene TRBV27 combines with J gene TRBJ2-1, with 10 bases identical to TRBD2. This CDR3 has 16 residues. Germline assignment: CDR1 MNHEY and CDR2 SMNVEV (reference sequence). Trimming took 5 bases from V and 0 from J; bases not matched to a gene: 4.

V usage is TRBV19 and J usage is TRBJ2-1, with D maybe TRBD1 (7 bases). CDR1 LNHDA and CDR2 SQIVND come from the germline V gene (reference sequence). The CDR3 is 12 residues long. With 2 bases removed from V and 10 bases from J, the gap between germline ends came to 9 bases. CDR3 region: CASSIQGGEQFF. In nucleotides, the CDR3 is TGTGCCAGTAGTATACAGGGGGGCGAGCAGTTCTTC.

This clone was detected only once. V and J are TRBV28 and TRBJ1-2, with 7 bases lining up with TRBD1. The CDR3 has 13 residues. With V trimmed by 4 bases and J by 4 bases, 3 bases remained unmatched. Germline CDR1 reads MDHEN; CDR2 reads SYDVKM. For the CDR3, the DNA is TGTGCCAGCAGTTGGACAGGCGGCTATGGCTACACCTTC. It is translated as CASSWTGGYGYTF.

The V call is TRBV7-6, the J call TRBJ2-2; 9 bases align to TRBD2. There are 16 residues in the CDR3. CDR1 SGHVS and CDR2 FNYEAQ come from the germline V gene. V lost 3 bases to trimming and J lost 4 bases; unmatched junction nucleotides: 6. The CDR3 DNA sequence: TGTGCCAGCAGCTTTGGCGGGACTAGCTTCACCGGGGAGCTGTTTTTT. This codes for CASSFGGTSFTGELFF. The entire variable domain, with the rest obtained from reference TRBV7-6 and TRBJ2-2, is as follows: GAGVSQSPRYKVTKRGQDVALRCDPISGHVSLYWYRQALGQGPEFLTYFNYEAQQDKSGLPNDRFSAERPEGSISTLTIQRTEQRDSAMYRCASSFGGTSFTGELFFGEGSRLTVL.

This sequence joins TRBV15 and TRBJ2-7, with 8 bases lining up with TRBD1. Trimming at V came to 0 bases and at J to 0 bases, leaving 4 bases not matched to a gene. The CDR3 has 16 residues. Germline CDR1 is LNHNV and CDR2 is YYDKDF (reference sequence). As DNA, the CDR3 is TGTGCCACCAGCAGAGATCGGACAGGGAGCTCCTACGAGCAGTACTTC. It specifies CATSRDRTGSSYEQYF.

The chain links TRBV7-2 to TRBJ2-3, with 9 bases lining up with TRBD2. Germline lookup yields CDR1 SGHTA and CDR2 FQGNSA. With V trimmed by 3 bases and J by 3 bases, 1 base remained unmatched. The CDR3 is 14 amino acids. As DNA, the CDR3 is TGTGCCAGCAGCTTTGGACTAGCGACAGATACGCAGTATTTT. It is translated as CASSFGLATDTQYF.

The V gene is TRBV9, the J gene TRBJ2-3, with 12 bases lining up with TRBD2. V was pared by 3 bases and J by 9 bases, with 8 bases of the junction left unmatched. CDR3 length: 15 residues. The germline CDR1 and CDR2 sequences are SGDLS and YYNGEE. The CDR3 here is CASSGLAGDRGTQYF. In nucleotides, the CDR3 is TGTGCCAGCAGCGGACTAGCGGGGGACCGGGGCACGCAGTATTTT.